What follows are 31 T cell receptor beta chains derived from one specimen sequenced in a study of shared clonotypes between healthy human individuals. Some clones are missing from TCRdb's copy, which holds only in-frame ones; the method was immunoSEQ multiplex PCR. The sample consists of roughly 1 million clones, 75% to 80% of them appearing once. Material: memory CD4+ T cells from PBMCs. Subset described: CD45RA-negative fraction. The source of these receptors is a man younger than 35 in good health. Some clones in this sample may be carry-over from other donors' samples.

The CDR3 loop reads CSVSGTLWEQFF. In DNA, the CDR3 is TGCAGCGTGAGTGGGACACTGTGGGAGCAGTTCTTC. J is TRBJ2-1 and V is TRBV29-1; D is perhaps TRBD1 (6 bases). There are 12 residues in the CDR3. Germline CDR1 SQVTM, CDR2 ANQGSEA. The germline V and J ends were trimmed by 6 bases and 10 bases, with 16 bases remaining between them.

A few counts support this clone. The chain couples TRBV9 to TRBJ1-1; D is unclear. Between the trimmed V and J ends, which lost 2 bases and 8 bases, there was a span of 13 bases. The germline V gene has CDR1 SGDLS and CDR2 YYNGEE. This CDR3 is built from 13 residues. CDR3 nucleotide sequence: TGTGCCAGCAGCGTCTCGCCGGTCGGCGAAGCTTTCTTT. Translated, it gives CASSVSPVGEAFF.

This clone showed up just once. The chain combines TRBV9 with TRBJ2-3; possible D gene TRBD2, 5 bases. CDR3 length: 14 residues. V lost 4 bases and J 2 bases, leaving 11 bases between the germline ends. Germline lookup yields CDR1 SGDLS and CDR2 YYNGEE. The DNA of the CDR3 is TGTGCCAGCAGCCCCCGCCGGGACACAGATACGCAGTATTTT. Residues: CASSPRRDTDTQYF. The variable domain in full, with the rest retrieved from reference TRBV9 and TRBJ2-3, is DSGVTQTPKHLITATGQRVTLRCSPRSGDLSVYWYQQSLDQGLQFLIQYYNGEERAKGNILERFSAQQFPDLHSELNLSSLELGDSALYFCASSPRRDTDTQYFGPGTRLTVL.

The chain carries TRBV4-1 and TRBJ2-2, with TRBD1 identical over 10 bases. CDR3 length equals 17 residues. After removal of 1 base from V and 6 bases from J, the junction contained 8 bases not matched to a gene. Germline assignment: CDR1 MGHRA and CDR2 YSYEKL. CDR3 in DNA: TGCGCCAGCAGCCAAGCCCCGGGACAGGGGCTGGCCGGGGAGCTGTTTTTT. Residues: CASSQAPGQGLAGELFF.

V is TRBV29-1 and J is TRBJ2-5, with 7 bases aligning to TRBD2. The J call may be in error: the DNA end matches TRBJ2-7 better. Germline values: CDR1 SQVTM, CDR2 ANQGSEA. CDR3 length: 13 amino acids. Written as DNA, the CDR3 is TGCAGCATCGGCGGGGGTAGCGCAGACGAGCAGTACTTC. Protein: CSIGGGSADEQYF.

This rearrangement joins TRBV7-9 to TRBJ2-3; 11 bases are a match to TRBD2. The CDR3 has 17 amino acids. CDR1 is SEHNR, CDR2 FQNEAQ, per germline (reference sequence). Germline trimming cut 6 bases from V and 4 bases from J; bases unmatched to any gene: 12. CDR3 in DNA: TGTGCCAGCAGGCGGACTAGCGGGTTCTCTGTCTCAGATACGCAGTATTTT. Amino acids: CASRRTSGFSVSDTQYF.

The sample holds one count of this clone. CDR3 in DNA: TGCGCCAGCAGCCATCCTATCAGGGAAACTGAAGCTTTCTTT. Its protein product is CASSHPIRETEAFF. The V gene is TRBV4-3, the J gene TRBJ1-1; D might be TRBD1 (5 bases). Trimming stripped 3 bases from V and 5 bases from J, with 13 bases between. From germline, CDR1 is LGHNA and CDR2 YSLEER. CDR3 size: 14 residues.

The chain has TRBV15 and TRBJ2-6, with unresolved D. The CDR3 is made up of 13 amino acids. Per the germline V gene, CDR1 is LNHNV and CDR2 is YYDKDF (reference sequence). The V gene lost 2 bases and the J gene lost 6 bases, with 5 bases spanning the gap. In DNA, the CDR3 is TGTGCCACCAGCAGAACTTCGGCCAACGTCCTGACTTTC. Translation: CATSRTSANVLTF.

The CDR3 DNA is TGTGCCAGCTCACCCTCGGGGGGCGCGAGGTACACCGGGGAGCTGTTTTTT. Protein: CASSPSGGARYTGELFF. This chain uses TRBV18 with TRBJ2-2; D might be TRBD2 (7 bases). V shed 3 bases and J shed 3 bases, with 17 bases lying between them. Germline assignment: CDR1 KGHSH and CDR2 LQKENI. The CDR3 has 17 residues.

The CDR3: CASSLGGVFGGRLETQYF. The CDR3, as DNA: TGTGCCAGCAGCTTGGGTGGGGTGTTTGGCGGGAGATTGGAGACCCAGTACTTC. This sequence joins TRBV5-4 and TRBJ2-5, with 7 bases identical to TRBD2. There are 18 residues in the CDR3. From germline, CDR1 is SGHNT and CDR2 YYREEE (reference sequence). V lost 0 bases, J lost 5 bases, and 16 bases stayed unmatched.

This clone was observed a single time. This rearrangement joins TRBV30 to TRBJ2-3, with D possibly being TRBD2 (5 bases). CDR3 length: 14 amino acids. Deletions cut 3 bases from V and 2 bases from J, with 12 bases between. CDR1 and CDR2 (germline): GTSNPN, SVGIG (reference sequence). CDR3 loop: CAWRLGIHTDTQYF. The CDR3, as DNA: TGTGCCTGGAGACTAGGGATTCACACAGATACGCAGTATTTT.

This rearrangement joins TRBV28 to TRBJ1-4; possible D gene TRBD1, 6 bases. The CDR3 has 15 amino acids. Germline loops: CDR1 MDHEN, CDR2 SYDVKM. V was pared by 2 bases and J by 8 bases, with 15 bases between. The CDR3 DNA is TGTGCCAGCAGTTTACTGGGGGCCGAAAGGGAAAAACTGTTTTTT. Its protein product is CASSLLGAEREKLFF. The whole variable domain, remainder taken from reference TRBV28 and TRBJ1-4, is DVKVTQSSRYLVKRTGEKVFLECVQDMDHENMFWYRQDPGLGLRLIYFSYDVKMKEKGDIPEGYSVSREKKERFSLILESASTNQTSMYLCASSLLGAEREKLFFGSGTQLSVL.

With regard to this clone: This sample also contains other DNA sequences that code for the same CDR3. V and J are TRBV7-3 and TRBJ2-5, with TRBD2 matching over 7 bases. V shed 5 bases and J 1 base; nucleotides not matched to a gene: 1. Germline V gene lookup returns CDR1 SGHTA and CDR2 FQGTGA. The CDR3 contains 13 residues. CDR3: CASSRTSQETQYF. The CDR3 bases are TGTGCCAGCAGCAGGACTAGCCAAGAGACCCAGTACTTC.

This clone was observed a single time. The V call is TRBV11-3, the J call TRBJ2-3; possibly TRBD1 for D (6 bases). This CDR3 comprises 14 residues. V lost 5 bases to trimming and J lost 4 bases, with 13 bases between them. Looked up from germline, CDR1 is SGHNT and CDR2 is YENEEA. The CDR3, as DNA: TGTGCCAGCAGCCAACCTAACAGGGCAGATACGCAGTATTTT. It codes for CASSQPNRADTQYF.

This clone was picked up a small number of times. The chain employs TRBV7-6 and TRBJ2-1, with 9 bases matching TRBD2. V was pared by 4 bases and J by 9 bases, with 13 bases of the junction left unmatched. The CDR3 runs to 16 residues. Per germline, CDR1 SGHVS and CDR2 FNYEAQ. This CDR3 is CASSSLTGTSFGEQFF. CDR3 in DNA: TGTGCCAGCAGCTCTCTCACCGGGACTAGCTTCGGTGAGCAGTTCTTC.

This chain uses TRBV5-1 with TRBJ2-3; 11 bases align to TRBD2. The ends lost 3 bases at V and 1 base at J; junction bases unmatched: 4. The length of the CDR3 is 16 residues. The germline CDR1 and CDR2 sequences are SGHRS and YFSETQ. The DNA of the CDR3 is TGCGCCAGCAGCTCTGGGACTAGCGGTCGCACAGATACGCAGTATTTT. It codes for CASSSGTSGRTDTQYF.

J is TRBJ2-7 and V is TRBV5-5; 11 bases are a match to TRBD2. This CDR3 comprises 15 residues. Germline CDR1 and CDR2: SGHKS and YYEKEE (reference sequence). V was pared by 2 bases and J by 4 bases, with 5 bases of the junction left unmatched. The chain's CDR3 is CASSFILAGVYEQYF. CDR3 nucleotides: TGTGCCAGCAGCTTTATACTAGCGGGAGTTTACGAGCAGTACTTC.

The count of this clone is one. The chain has TRBV15 and TRBJ1-1, with TRBD1 identical over 12 bases. This CDR3 comprises 15 residues. V lost 1 base, J lost 10 bases, and 7 bases stayed unmatched. Germline V gene lookup returns CDR1 LNHNV and CDR2 YYDKDF (reference sequence). The DNA of the CDR3 is TGTGCCACCAGCAGAGCGGGACAGGGGGCTTTTCGAGCTTTCTTT. This sequence encodes CATSRAGQGAFRAFF.

The chain combines TRBV6-4 with TRBJ1-5, with 8 bases lining up with TRBD1. The CDR3 contains 15 residues. Looked up from germline, CDR1 is MRHNA and CDR2 is SNTAGT. The ends lost 5 bases at V and 4 bases at J; junction bases unmatched: 7. The CDR3: CASSTGQGKNQPQHF. For the CDR3, the DNA is TGTGCCAGCAGTACAGGACAGGGTAAAAATCAGCCCCAGCATTTT.

This clone was detected a few times. This chain uses TRBV2 with TRBJ1-1; D might be TRBD1 (5 bases). This CDR3 region has 13 residues. Germline-derived CDR1 and CDR2 are SNHLY and FYNNEI. V was clipped by 3 bases and J by 5 bases, with 10 bases between them. CDR3 amino acids: CASSEAGRTEAFF. CDR3 sequence (DNA): TGTGCCAGCAGTGAGGCAGGGAGGACTGAAGCTTTCTTT.

On this clone: A clone one base away is much larger, so this may be a read error. CDR3 sequence: CASSNYNEQFF. The CDR3 DNA sequence: TGTGCCAGCAGTAACTACAATGAGCAGTTCTTC. This chain joins TRBV2 and TRBJ2-1; no firm D call. CDR3 size: 11 residues. V was shortened by 5 bases and J by 3 bases, with 2 bases between the two germline ends. In germline, CDR1 is SNHLY, CDR2 FYNNEI. Combining the CDR3 with reference TRBV2 and TRBJ2-1 gives the whole variable domain EPEVTQTPSHQVTQMGQEVILRCVPISNHLYFYWYRQILGQKVEFLVSFYNNEISEKSEIFDDQFSVERPDGSNFTLKIRSTKLEDSAMYFCASSNYNEQFFGPGTRLTVL.

A note on this clone: At the DNA level, this CDR3 is encoded by other sequences in the same sample as well. J is TRBJ2-6 and V is TRBV4-2; no definite D call. Germline V gene data show CDR1 as LGHNA and CDR2 as YNFKEQ. Trimming took 1 base from V and 0 from J, leaving 4 bases between them. CDR3 length: 15 amino acids. CDR3 DNA sequence: TGTGCCAGCAGCCAAGGAAACTCTGGGGCCAACGTCCTGACTTTC. This gives the protein CASSQGNSGANVLTF.

The V call is TRBV13, the J call TRBJ1-1; maybe TRBD1 (6 bases). V lost 6 bases to trimming and J lost 4 bases, with 15 bases between them. CDR3 size: 14 residues. CDR1 is PRHDT and CDR2 is FYEKMQ in the germline V gene (reference sequence). The CDR3 is CASSRDKGITEAFF. The CDR3, as DNA: TGTGCCAGCAGTCGGGACAAGGGGATCACTGAAGCTTTCTTT.

The rearrangement joins TRBV28 to TRBJ2-1, with D maybe TRBD2 (5 bases). The germline V gene has CDR1 MDHEN and CDR2 SYDVKM. This CDR3 is 16 amino acids long. V gave up 7 bases and J gave up 1 base, with 17 bases separating them. The CDR3 DNA is TGTGCCAGCATCACCACTAAAGCGGCATCCTACAATGAGCAGTTCTTC. This encodes CASITTKAASYNEQFF.

The V and J genes are TRBV7-2 and TRBJ1-4; TRBD1 aligns across 9 bases. The CDR3 consists of 14 residues. The J segment lost 7 bases and the V segment lost 5 bases, leaving 5 bases of the junction unmatched. CDR1 SGHTA and CDR2 FQGNSA come from the germline V gene. CDR3 DNA: TGTGCCAGCAGCCCACAGGGGGCTGGTGAAAAACTGTTTTTT. This sequence encodes CASSPQGAGEKLFF.

This clone was counted only a few times. J is TRBJ2-3 and V is TRBV29-1; 15 bases agree with TRBD2. The CDR3 is made up of 17 amino acids. Per the germline V gene, CDR1 is SQVTM and CDR2 is ANQGSEA. Germline trimming cut 7 bases from V and 6 bases from J; bases unmatched to any gene: 14. CDR3 coding DNA: TGCAGCGGGGGGGGACTAGCGGGAGGCCCAAGCTCGGATACGCAGTATTTT. This encodes CSGGGLAGGPSSDTQYF.

This chain connects TRBV7-3 to TRBJ2-1, with D unresolved. V was pared by 5 bases and J by 10 bases, with 21 bases between. Germline V gene sequence: CDR1 SGHTA, CDR2 FQGTGA. CDR3 length: 15 amino acids. The CDR3 is CASSPPSTPQWEQFF. The CDR3 bases are TGTGCCAGCAGCCCACCCAGCACCCCTCAGTGGGAGCAGTTCTTC. The variable domain in full, completed from reference TRBV7-3 and TRBJ2-1, reads GAGVSQTPSNKVTEKGKYVELRCDPISGHTALYWYRQSLGQGPEFLIYFQGTGAADDSGLPNDRFFAVRPEGSVSTLKIQRTERGDSAVYLCASSPPSTPQWEQFFGPGTRLTVL.

The chain carries TRBV5-1 and TRBJ2-3; no definite D call. Germline CDR1 is SGHRS and CDR2 is YFSETQ. V lost 3 bases and J 0 bases, leaving 5 bases between the germline ends. The CDR3 has 13 amino acids. The CDR3 nucleotides read TGCGCCAGCAGCTACCAAAGCACAGATACGCAGTATTTT. Translating it yields CASSYQSTDTQYF.

This clone has only one observation. This chain links TRBV5-1 with TRBJ2-7; 15 nucleotides match TRBD2. CDR1 and CDR2 from the germline V gene are SGHRS and YFSETQ. V shed 4 bases and J 5 bases; nucleotides not matched to a gene: 7. The CDR3 loop spans 16 amino acids. The CDR3 DNA follows: TGCGCCAGCAGCAGTAGGACTAGCGGGAGGGAGGACGAGCAGTACTTC. Its protein product is CASSSRTSGREDEQYF.

The rearrangement links TRBV7-9 to TRBJ2-7, with TRBD2 identical over 7 bases. Per the germline V gene, CDR1 is SEHNR and CDR2 is FQNEAQ (reference sequence). J lost 1 base, V lost 5 bases, and 8 bases had no gene match. There are 15 residues in the CDR3. The CDR3 sequence: CASSTWQGLSYEQYF. The CDR3 region has the DNA TGTGCCAGCAGCACCTGGCAGGGACTATCCTACGAGCAGTACTTC.

This clone was recorded a few times. The chain links TRBV6-5 to TRBJ2-5; a weak D match, TRBD2 (6 bases). Germline CDR1 and CDR2: MNHEY and SVGAGI. Trimming cost V 8 bases and J 1 base, with 17 bases left between them. The CDR3 contains 15 residues. This chain's CDR3 is CASGPSGLPQETQYF. The CDR3 DNA reads as TGTGCCAGCGGGCCGTCGGGACTCCCCCAAGAGACCCAGTACTTC.